This T cell receptor beta chain was found in a study of blood T cell repertoires in COVID-19. Study in general: Samples came from the United States, Italy and Spain, spanning acute and convalescent COVID-19. Sources were T cells, B-cell-depleted T cells, or PBMCs; the material itself was cDNA or gDNA.

CDR1 and CDR2 (germline): SGHVS, FNYEAQ. The CDR3 has 14 amino acids. V was shortened by 1 base and J by 10 bases, with 14 bases between the two germline ends. Study processing details: Cell counts per sample came from amplifying reference gene primers. Assay used: immunoSEQ multiplex PCR; TCRdb lists only in-frame clones, some missing. The DNA was the basis for D and trimming; V, J and clone size are from that table. The sample carries about 100,000 clones, just under 80% recorded once. The sequence derives from a human donor in a cohort sampled during active COVID-19. The rearrangement uses TRBV7-6 and TRBJ2-1; D not resolved. Sequencing input: peripheral blood. The CDR3 bases are TGTGCCAGCAGCTTAGGTGTCTCCGGTATAGAGCAGTTCTTC. It codes for CASSLGVSGIEQFF.